What follows are 14 T cell receptor beta chains derived from one specimen sequenced in a study of human T cells and chemical hapten exposure. TCRdb itself ran the RACE reads through MiXCR, one entry per CDR3 protein. Here the sample spans roughly 160,000 distinct CDR3 sequences, roughly 15% being singletons. As to time point: patch test 1, 2 weeks after DPC sensitization. Described treatment: therapeutic diphenylcyclopropenone sensitization with weekly scalp DPC. The source was whole blood, collected in connection with sensitization to the hapten diphenylcyclopropenone (DPC). These receptors originate from a woman in her twenties or thirties with alopecia areata. Some clones in this sample may be carry-over from other donors' samples.

This clonotype was observed a handful of times. The chain has TRBV20-1 and TRBJ2-2; D call uncertain. The CDR3 sequence is 14 residues long. CDR1 is DFQATT, CDR2 SNEGSKA, per germline (reference sequence). Deletions cut 5 bases from V and 5 bases from J, with 15 bases between. CDR3 DNA: TGCAGTGCTGCCGATCCCGAAGGGACCGGGGAGCTGTTTTTT. This codes for CSAADPEGTGELFF.

This rearrangement joins TRBV15 to TRBJ1-4; no definite D call. Germline loops: CDR1 LNHNV, CDR2 YYDKDF (reference sequence). V was pared by 5 bases and J by 0 bases, with 7 bases between. The CDR3 extends over 14 amino acids. The CDR3, as DNA: TGTGCCACCAGCGCCCCTGCAACTAATGAAAAACTGTTTTTT. As protein: CATSAPATNEKLFF.

This CDR3 is CASSPQGQGSYNEQFF. In nucleotides, the CDR3 is TGTGCCAGCAGCCCCCAGGGACAGGGGTCCTACAATGAGCAGTTCTTC. This chain links TRBV7-9 with TRBJ2-1; 10 bases are shared with TRBD1. The junction had 5 bases not matched to a gene; V was cut back by 5 bases and J by 1 base. From germline, CDR1 is SEHNR and CDR2 FQNEAQ (reference sequence). The CDR3 loop spans 16 amino acids. Full variable domain (remainder filled in from reference TRBV7-9 and TRBJ2-1): DTGVSQNPRHKITKRGQNVTFRCDPISEHNRLYWYRQTLGQGPEFLTYFQNEAQLEKSRLLSDRFSAERPKGSFSTLEIQRTEQGDSAMYLCASSPQGQGSYNEQFFGPGTRLTVL.

This clonotype turned up a few times. This rearrangement joins TRBV7-8 to TRBJ1-5; 10 bases fit TRBD1. Germline trimming cut 5 bases from V and 9 bases from J; bases unmatched to any gene: 4. The V gene's germline CDR1 is SGHVS and CDR2 FQNEAQ. The CDR3 runs 13 residues. CDR3 sequence: CASSDRGPRPQHF. The CDR3 DNA follows: TGTGCCAGCAGCGACAGGGGGCCTCGGCCCCAGCATTTT.

The chain links TRBV29-1 to TRBJ1-2; 7 positions agree with TRBD1. CDR1 is SQVTM and CDR2 is ANQGSEA in the germline V gene. This CDR3 contains 16 residues. The ends lost 3 bases at V and 5 bases at J; junction bases unmatched: 15. The CDR3 bases are TGCAGCGTTGACGGGCACGAAATACAGGGGACGTATGGCTACACCTTC. Amino acid sequence: CSVDGHEIQGTYGYTF.

V usage is TRBV11-2 and J usage is TRBJ2-7; TRBD2 aligns across 9 bases. The J segment lost 1 base and the V segment lost 5 bases, leaving 12 bases of the junction unmatched. In germline, CDR1 is SGHAT, CDR2 FQNNGV. The CDR3 extends over 17 amino acids. The DNA of the CDR3 is TGTGCCAGCAGCCGACATCGGGCTAGCGGGATTTCCTACGAGCAGTACTTC. This gives the protein CASSRHRASGISYEQYF.

This clonotype was seen many times. The chain has TRBV18 and TRBJ1-6; 7 positions match TRBD1. CDR3 length: 15 residues. CDR1 KGHSH and CDR2 LQKENI come from the germline V gene. V dropped 3 bases and J dropped 7; count of bases not matched to a gene: 6. The CDR3 here is CASSPGTAGNSPLHF. In nucleotides, the CDR3 is TGTGCCAGCTCACCCGGGACAGCGGGAAATTCACCCCTCCACTTT.

This clonotype showed up many times. The chain is built from TRBV4-3 and TRBJ2-2; D unclear. The germline V and J ends were trimmed by 0 bases and 5 bases, with 7 bases remaining between them. Germline-derived CDR1 and CDR2 are LGHNA and YSLEER. The CDR3 length is 14 residues. The CDR3 loop reads CASSQDQITGELFF. CDR3 DNA: TGCGCCAGCAGCCAAGACCAGATTACCGGGGAGCTGTTTTTT.

This clonotype was found a few times. V is TRBV27 and J is TRBJ1-1; D might be TRBD1 (5 bases). V dropped 10 bases and J dropped 4 bases, with 10 bases sitting between them. Germline CDR1 MNHEY, CDR2 SMNVEV (reference sequence). This CDR3 region has 11 residues. The CDR3 coding sequence is TGTGCCACGGGGGGTATCACTGAAGCTTTCTTT. Translating it yields CATGGITEAFF.

The J gene is TRBJ1-2, the V gene TRBV4-3; a possible D gene is TRBD1 (5 bases). Per the germline V gene, CDR1 is LGHNA and CDR2 is YSLEER. V dropped 0 bases and J dropped 6 bases, with 14 bases sitting between them. The CDR3 consists of 15 residues. The DNA of the CDR3 is TGCGCCAGCAGCCAAGAAACCTTATGGGACGATGGCTACACCTTC. As protein: CASSQETLWDDGYTF.

The chain combines TRBV9 with TRBJ2-2; the match to TRBD1 covers 7 bases. This CDR3 has 15 amino acids. The trim removed 3 bases at V and 3 bases at J, leaving 5 bases unmatched. Germline loops: CDR1 SGDLS, CDR2 YYNGEE. As DNA, the CDR3 is TGTGCCAGCAGCGCCAGGGGGTCCGACACCGGGGAGCTGTTTTTT. This translates into CASSARGSDTGELFF.

This clonotype was counted only a few times. The chain combines TRBV20-1 with TRBJ1-1; TRBD1 matches 8 bases. This CDR3 is 14 amino acids long. Per the germline V gene, CDR1 is DFQATT and CDR2 is SNEGSKA (reference sequence). J gave up 1 base and V 1 base, and 2 bases lay outside the gene matches. The CDR3 region is CSARAGTGNTEAFF. In nucleotides, the CDR3 is TGCAGTGCTAGAGCCGGGACAGGGAACACTGAAGCTTTCTTT.

This clonotype came up many times. V usage is TRBV3-1 and J usage is TRBJ1-1; D might be TRBD1 (6 bases). Germline loops: CDR1 LGHDT, CDR2 YNNKEL (reference sequence). Trimming took off 2 bases at V and 6 bases at J, with 10 bases between the two ends. The CDR3 has 13 amino acids. CDR3 in amino acids: CASSQKGGPEAFF. The CDR3 DNA reads as TGTGCCAGCAGCCAAAAAGGGGGTCCTGAAGCTTTCTTT.

This clonotype was picked up a small number of times. The V call is TRBV4-1, the J call TRBJ2-2; 7 positions agree with TRBD2. Germline values: CDR1 MGHRA, CDR2 YSYEKL. Trimming removed 1 base from V and 6 bases from J; junction bases left unmatched: 5. This CDR3 is 15 amino acids long. Here the CDR3 DNA reads TGCGCCAGCAGCCAAGCGGGGAGGGCCCCCGGGGAGCTGTTTTTT. Its protein product is CASSQAGRAPGELFF.